The 27 T cell receptor beta chains below were found in one sample sequenced in a study of T cell changes during pregnancy in multiple sclerosis. Some clones are missing from TCRdb's copy, which holds only in-frame ones; the method was immunoSEQ multiplex PCR. There are 35,000 to 55,000 clones in the sample; 90% to 95% occur only once, and 3.9% lies in the top ten. This specimen was CD8+ T cells from peripheral blood mononuclear cells, taken after pregnancy. Receptors were obtained from a female donor with multiple sclerosis, enrolled in a pregnancy study.

The V and J genes are TRBV29-1 and TRBJ1-2; maybe TRBD1 (6 bases). This CDR3 contains 15 residues. Trimming took off 3 bases at V and 4 bases at J, with 18 bases between the two ends. From germline, CDR1 is SQVTM and CDR2 ANQGSEA. CDR3 sequence: CSVEGAETDVYGYTF. The CDR3 DNA reads TGCAGCGTTGAGGGGGCCGAGACAGACGTCTATGGCTACACCTTC.

The V and J genes are TRBV7-9 and TRBJ1-2; 8 positions agree with TRBD1. The CDR3 contains 14 residues. Germline CDR1 SEHNR, CDR2 FQNEAQ (reference sequence). V gave up 5 bases and J gave up 4 bases; unmatched junction bases: 6. This CDR3 is CASSDGQGFYGYTF. The CDR3 nucleotides read TGTGCCAGCAGCGACGGACAGGGCTTCTATGGCTACACCTTC.

The chain links TRBV10-2 to TRBJ2-5; D gene unclear. Germline assignment: CDR1 WSHSY and CDR2 SAAADI. The CDR3 runs to 11 residues. V dropped 3 bases and J dropped 4 bases, with 3 bases sitting between them. The CDR3 DNA is TGCGCCAGCAGTGAAGCAGAGACCCAGTACTTC. Encoded protein: CASSEAETQYF.

V and J are TRBV5-3 and TRBJ2-3, with TRBD2 matching 7 bases. TRBV5-3 is an open reading frame whose function is uncertain. The CDR3 totals 16 residues. Trimming took 0 bases from V and 2 from J; bases not matched to a gene: 6. The DNA of the CDR3 is TGTGCCAGAAGCTTGGTGCGGGAGAGCTTCACAGATACGCAGTATTTT. Translating it yields CARSLVRESFTDTQYF.

This clone showed up just once. The CDR3 DNA sequence: TGCGCCAGCAGCCAAACCAGGTTGAACACTGAAGCTTTCTTT. Encoded protein: CASSQTRLNTEAFF. This rearrangement joins TRBV4-3 to TRBJ1-1, with unresolved D. Trimming stripped 2 bases from V and 0 bases from J, with 7 bases between. The CDR3 loop spans 14 amino acids. Germline CDR1 LGHNA, CDR2 YSLEER.

V gene TRBV9 combines with J gene TRBJ2-3, with D hard to call. V shed 0 bases and J shed 6 bases, with 14 bases lying between them. The CDR3 is 15 amino acids. Germline V gene sequence: CDR1 SGDLS, CDR2 YYNGEE. CDR3 DNA sequence: TGTGCCAGCAGCGTAGGAGGTCTAGGATTTGATACGCAGTATTTT. Protein product: CASSVGGLGFDTQYF.

The chain uses TRBV5-1 and TRBJ2-5, with TRBD2 as a possible D gene (5 bases). V lost 3 bases and J lost 3, with 9 bases in between. Germline V lookup: CDR1 SGHRS, CDR2 YFSETQ. The length of the CDR3 is 13 residues. This CDR3 is CASSSLEKETQYF. Here the CDR3 DNA reads TGCGCCAGCAGCTCACTAGAGAAAGAGACCCAGTACTTC.

The chain recombines TRBV11-2 with TRBJ2-7; 8 bases map to TRBD1. The CDR3 is made up of 15 amino acids. CDR1 is SGHAT, CDR2 FQNNGV, per germline. J gave up 3 bases and V 5 bases, and 9 bases lay outside the gene matches. The CDR3 DNA reads TGTGCCAGCAGCCCACCCGGGACAGGCTTCTACGAGCAGTACTTC. Translating gives CASSPPGTGFYEQYF.

CDR3 region: CASSYSLTGGQETQYF. For the CDR3, the DNA is TGTGCCAGCAGCTACTCGCTGACAGGGGGGCAAGAGACCCAGTACTTC. This chain uses TRBV7-9 with TRBJ2-5, with 9 bases lining up with TRBD1. The V gene end was trimmed by 4 bases and the J gene end by 2 bases; junction bases not matched to a gene: 8. The CDR3 sequence is 16 residues long. Germline CDR1 reads SEHNR; CDR2 reads FQNEAQ (reference sequence). Combining the CDR3 with reference TRBV7-9 and TRBJ2-5 gives the whole variable domain DTGVSQNPRHKITKRGQNVTFRCDPISEHNRLYWYRQTLGQGPEFLTYFQNEAQLEKSRLLSDRFSAERPKGSFSTLEIQRTEQGDSAMYLCASSYSLTGGQETQYFGPGTRLLVL.

The chain employs TRBV28 and TRBJ2-5, with 10 nucleotides matching TRBD2. Losses at the gene ends were 2 bases for V and 2 bases for J; bases not matched to a gene: 11. The CDR3 consists of 18 residues. Germline assignment: CDR1 MDHEN and CDR2 SYDVKM. The CDR3 region is CASSLLLAGLAEQETQYF. DNA for the CDR3: TGTGCCAGCAGTTTACTCCTCGCCGGACTAGCGGAACAAGAGACCCAGTACTTC.

This clone appeared a single time. The V and J genes are TRBV5-1 and TRBJ2-2; 9 nucleotides align to TRBD2. There are 17 residues in the CDR3. The V gene end was trimmed by 0 bases and the J gene end by 5 bases; junction bases not matched to a gene: 8. Germline V gene data show CDR1 as SGHRS and CDR2 as YFSETQ. CDR3 region: CASSLAWVAGATGELFF. CDR3 DNA sequence: TGCGCCAGCAGCTTGGCCTGGGTAGCGGGAGCGACCGGGGAGCTGTTTTTT.

This clone appeared once. This chain links TRBV11-3 with TRBJ2-3; tentatively, D is TRBD1 (5 bases). The CDR3 runs to 14 residues. Trimming removed 5 bases from V and 6 bases from J, with 15 bases in between. Germline V gene lookup returns CDR1 SGHNT and CDR2 YENEEA. The CDR3 DNA sequence: TGTGCCAGCAGCCGTAGGGGATTGGTGGATACGCAGTATTTT. Its translation: CASSRRGLVDTQYF.

The chain carries TRBV19 and TRBJ1-2, with 7 bases matching TRBD1. The germline CDR1 and CDR2 sequences are LNHDA and SQIVND (reference sequence). The CDR3 length is 15 residues. The V and J ends lost 4 bases and 6 bases, in that order; junction bases with no gene match: 11. The CDR3 reads CASSNNRGLLNGYTF. The DNA of the CDR3 is TGTGCCAGTAGTAACAACAGGGGTCTCCTCAATGGCTACACCTTC.

The chain recombines TRBV13 with TRBJ2-7; TRBD1 might be the D (6 bases). V lost 3 bases, J lost 1 base, and 7 bases lay in between. The V gene's germline CDR1 is PRHDT and CDR2 FYEKMQ (reference sequence). The CDR3 totals 13 residues. DNA of the CDR3: TGTGCCAGCAGCTTGACAGGTTCCTACGAGCAGTACTTC. Translating gives CASSLTGSYEQYF.

The chain carries TRBV11-2 and TRBJ2-7; TRBD2 agrees at 10 bases. The CDR3 extends over 14 amino acids. The germline V gene encodes CDR1 SGHAT and CDR2 FQNNGV. V dropped 6 bases and J dropped 3; count of bases not matched to a gene: 5. CDR3 sequence: CASSSSGGNYEQYF. The CDR3 nucleotides are TGTGCCAGCAGTTCTAGCGGGGGAAACTACGAGCAGTACTTC.

The chain carries TRBV18 and TRBJ2-1; 7 nucleotides agree with TRBD1. Germline loops: CDR1 KGHSH, CDR2 LQKENI. V gave up 6 bases and J gave up 4 bases; unmatched junction bases: 9. The CDR3 covers 15 residues. CDR3 sequence reads: CASSPRDSRYNEQFF. CDR3 sequence (DNA): TGTGCCAGCTCGCCTCGGGACAGTCGTTACAATGAGCAGTTCTTC.

This chain connects TRBV27 to TRBJ2-7, with 10 bases identical to TRBD1. CDR3 length equals 14 residues. Trimming took 6 bases from V and 4 from J; bases not matched to a gene: 6. Germline V lookup: CDR1 MNHEY, CDR2 SMNVEV (reference sequence). CDR3 nucleotide sequence: TGTGCCAGCAGCCTGACAGGGGGCGGTTACGAGCAGTACTTC. Amino acids: CASSLTGGGYEQYF.

For the CDR3, the DNA is TGCGCCACCTTACAAGTGGGACAGGGACCTACTAACTATGGCTACACCTTC. Its translation is CATLQVGQGPTNYGYTF. The J gene is TRBJ1-2, the V gene TRBV10-2; 9 bases agree with TRBD1. The CDR3 has 17 residues. Trimming at V came to 10 bases and at J to 0 bases, leaving 15 bases not matched to a gene. Germline-derived CDR1 and CDR2 are WSHSY and SAAADI.

The chain carries TRBV2 and TRBJ2-2; a weak D match, TRBD2 (6 bases). This CDR3 is built from 16 residues. V lost 5 bases, J lost 6 bases, and 19 bases lay in between. From germline, CDR1 is SNHLY and CDR2 FYNNEI. Here the CDR3 reads CASSLVEGGRSGELFF. For the CDR3, the DNA is TGTGCCAGCAGTCTCGTGGAGGGAGGCAGATCCGGGGAGCTGTTTTTT.

This chain joins TRBV10-3 and TRBJ2-3, with unresolved D. The CDR3 totals 13 residues. The V gene's germline CDR1 is ENHRY and CDR2 SYGVKD. V was cut by 1 base and J by 4 bases, with 6 bases left in between. CDR3 nucleotide sequence: TGTGCCATCAGTGAGTGGCTGGCAGATACGCAGTATTTT. It encodes CAISEWLADTQYF.

The genes are TRBV6-4 and TRBJ1-1; D is perhaps TRBD1 (5 bases). The length of the CDR3 is 14 residues. Trimming took 6 bases from V and 0 from J, leaving 11 bases between them. CDR1 is MRHNA and CDR2 is SNTAGT in the germline V gene. The CDR3 region has the DNA TGTGCCAGCAGAGTAACAGGCATGAACACTGAAGCTTTCTTT. Amino acid sequence: CASRVTGMNTEAFF.

The rearrangement links TRBV7-9 to TRBJ2-3, with D maybe TRBD1 (5 bases). The CDR3 has 15 amino acids. Per germline, CDR1 SEHNR and CDR2 FQNEAQ (reference sequence). Deletions cut 5 bases from V and 2 bases from J, with 14 bases between. This CDR3 is CASSPNPTATDTQYF. The CDR3 nucleotides read TGTGCCAGCAGCCCGAACCCGACAGCCACAGATACGCAGTATTTT.

V usage is TRBV27 and J usage is TRBJ2-1, with TRBD1 matching over 7 bases. In germline, CDR1 is MNHEY, CDR2 SMNVEV (reference sequence). V dropped 5 bases and J dropped 0; count of bases not matched to a gene: 1. The CDR3 is 14 amino acids. The CDR3 is CASSRGLSYNEQFF. CDR3 DNA: TGTGCCAGCAGTAGGGGGCTCTCCTACAATGAGCAGTTCTTC.

The chain has TRBV7-3 and TRBJ2-7; D perhaps matches TRBD2 (6 bases). The CDR3 runs 15 residues. The germline gives CDR1 SGHTA, CDR2 FQGTGA. Trimming pared 0 bases from V and 3 bases from J, leaving 12 bases between. The CDR3 sequence is CASSLTGGFSYEQYF. DNA for the CDR3: TGTGCCAGCAGCTTAACGGGAGGATTCAGCTACGAGCAGTACTTC.

This clone was detected only a few times. This chain connects TRBV6-1 to TRBJ2-6; a possible D gene is TRBD1 (6 bases). The germline V gene encodes CDR1 MNHNS and CDR2 SASEGT. Trimming removed 6 bases at V and 4 bases at J, with 10 bases between. CDR3 length: 14 residues. The CDR3 loop is CASRAGVGANVLTF. In nucleotides, the CDR3 is TGTGCCAGCAGGGCAGGGGTAGGGGCCAACGTCCTGACTTTC.

J is TRBJ1-1 and V is TRBV5-4; 12 bases are shared with TRBD1. Germline CDR1 SGHNT, CDR2 YYREEE (reference sequence). The CDR3 is 15 amino acids. J lost 5 bases, V lost 3 bases, and 5 bases had no gene match. In DNA, the CDR3 is TGTGCCAGCAGCTGGGGGGACAGGGGGCTTACTGAAGCTTTCTTT. This codes for CASSWGDRGLTEAFF.

This chain links TRBV27 with TRBJ1-5, with 8 bases that match TRBD1. CDR3 length: 14 residues. Unmatched junction bases numbered 1, after V lost 4 bases and J lost 2 bases. In germline, CDR1 is MNHEY, CDR2 SMNVEV (reference sequence). As DNA, the CDR3 is TGTGCCAGCAGTTCAGGGGGCCGCAATCAGCCCCAGCATTTT. This encodes CASSSGGRNQPQHF.